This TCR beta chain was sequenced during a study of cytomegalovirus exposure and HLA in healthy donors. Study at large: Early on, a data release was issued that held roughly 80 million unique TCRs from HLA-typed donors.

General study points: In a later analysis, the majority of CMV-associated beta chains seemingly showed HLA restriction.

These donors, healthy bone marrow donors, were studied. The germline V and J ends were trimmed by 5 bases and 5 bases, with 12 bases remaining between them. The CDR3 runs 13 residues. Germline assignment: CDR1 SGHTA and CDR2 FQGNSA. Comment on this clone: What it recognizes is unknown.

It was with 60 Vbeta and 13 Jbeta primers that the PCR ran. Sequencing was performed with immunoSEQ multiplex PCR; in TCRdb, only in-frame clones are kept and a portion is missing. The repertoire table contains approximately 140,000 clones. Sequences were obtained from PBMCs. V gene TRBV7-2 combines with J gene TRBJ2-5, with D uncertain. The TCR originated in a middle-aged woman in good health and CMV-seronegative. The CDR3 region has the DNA TGTGCCAGCAGCCAACTTTTTTGGGAGACCCAGTACTTC. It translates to CASSQLFWETQYF. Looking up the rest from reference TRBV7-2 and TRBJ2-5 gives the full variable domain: GAGVSQSPSNKVTEKGKDVELRCDPISGHTALYWYRQSLGQGLEFLIYFQGNSAPDKSGLPSDRFSAERTGGSVSTLTIQRTQQEDSAVYLCASSQLFWETQYFGPGTRLLVL.